This T cell receptor beta chain was recovered during a study of lymphopenia after photon versus proton radiotherapy. V lost 0 bases and J lost 0, with 11 bases in between. This CDR3 region has 17 residues. Germline V gene lookup returns CDR1 LNHNV and CDR2 YYDKDF (reference sequence). Clones were sequenced by immunoSEQ multiplex PCR, and TCRdb holds only the in-frame ones, with some missing. The sample shows 160,000 or so clones, approximately 86% of them seen only once. This TCR was recovered from a man aged 45 to 65 with gastric cancer. The material was peripheral blood, obtained from a patient treated with photon-based radiotherapy. The chain combines TRBV15 with TRBJ1-4; D remains ambiguous. The CDR3 loop reads CATSRDLGRATNEKLFF. In DNA, the CDR3 is TGTGCCACCAGCAGAGATCTGGGGAGAGCAACTAATGAAAAACTGTTTTTT. The full variable domain, completed using reference TRBV15 and TRBJ1-4, is DAMVIQNPRYQVTQFGKPVTLSCSQTLNHNVMYWYQQKSSQAPKLLFHYYDKDFNNEADTPDNFQSRRPNTSFCFLDIRSPGLGDTAMYLCATSRDLGRATNEKLFFGSGTQLSVL.